The rows below give T cell receptor beta chains drawn from one sample of a study of human T cells and chemical hapten exposure. TCRdb reprocessed the RACE reads with MiXCR, giving one entry per CDR3 protein. The repertoire holds about 120,000 distinct CDR3 sequences, with about an eighth as singletons. The input for sequencing was whole blood, taken in connection with sensitization to the hapten diphenylcyclopropenone (DPC). These receptors all come from a young man with alopecia areata. Some clones in this sample may be carry-over from other donors' samples. The CDR3 runs from the conserved cysteine through the conserved F or W. The order of the fields is CDR3 length, J gene, D gene, V gene, clone size, CDR3 protein, CDR3 DNA. A D gene is named only where the DNA matches it firmly. A clone size is listed for some rows: how often the clone was seen (once, few, many), or a class if it is expanded.

17 TRBJ1-6 . TRBV20-1 . CSARVYYVAGRGSPLHF TGCAGTGCTAGAGTTTATTACGTGGCGGGGAGAGGGTCACCCCTCCACTTT
15 TRBJ2-1 . TRBV6-5 . CASRGSGYYGGEQFF TGTGCCAGCAGGGGTTCGGGATACTATGGGGGTGAGCAGTTCTTC
13 TRBJ1-1 TRBD1 TRBV28 . CALQGGAISEAFF TGTGCCCTTCAGGGGGGGGCGATAAGTGAAGCTTTCTTT
13 TRBJ1-3 . TRBV7-9 . CASSSTAGNTIYF TGTGCCAGCAGCTCGACAGCTGGAAACACCATATATTTT
15 TRBJ2-1 . TRBV7-7 . CASSPHEGRYNEQFF TGTGCCAGCAGCCCACATGAGGGGCGCTACAATGAGCAGTTCTTC
16 TRBJ2-2 . TRBV21-1 many CASSSRTGRNTGELFF TGTGCCAGCAGCAGTCGGACAGGGAGGAACACCGGGGAGCTGTTTTTT
12 TRBJ1-1 . TRBV2 . CASKNLGTEAFF TGTGCCAGCAAGAACCTGGGCACTGAAGCTTTCTTT
22 TRBJ1-1 TRBD1 TRBV12-5 few CASGFWPILWTGGAKMNTEAFF TGTGCTAGTGGTTTTTGGCCTATTTTATGGACAGGGGGCGCGAAGATGAACACTGAAGCTTTCTTT
13 TRBJ1-1 . TRBV5-4 . CASSLIPLGEAFF TGTGCCAGCAGCTTGATACCCCTCGGGGAAGCTTTCTTT
11 TRBJ2-3 . TRBV11-2 many CASSLVDTQYF TGTGCCAGCAGCTTAGTCGATACGCAGTATTTT
18 TRBJ2-2 TRBD1 TRBV3-1 . CASSAGQGAISNTGELFF TGTGCCAGCAGCGCGGGACAGGGGGCGATTTCAAACACCGGGGAGCTGTTTTTT
16 TRBJ2-7 TRBD2 TRBV11-2 few CASSPSRLAITYEQYF TGTGCCAGCAGCCCAAGTCGACTAGCGATTACCTACGAGCAGTACTTC
14 TRBJ2-2 . TRBV4-1 few CASSIKINTGELFF TGCGCCAGCAGCATAAAGATCAACACCGGGGAGCTGTTTTTT